This TCR beta chain was sequenced for a study of T cell repertoires in cytomegalovirus infection. Germline V gives CDR1 SEHNR, CDR2 FQNEAQ (reference sequence). The CDR3 covers 14 residues. The V end lost 1 base, the J end lost 3 bases, and 9 bases lay between the germline ends. MiXCR was run by TCRdb on the reads, yielding one entry per CDR3 protein. The table records about 680,000 distinct CDR3 sequences, 20% to 30% of them present only once. The sequenced sample consisted of CD8+ T cells from PBMCs. This TCR came from a human donor in good health (CMV status not recorded). Some clones in this sample may be carry-over from other donors' samples. The chain has TRBV7-9 and TRBJ2-5; D remains unclear. The CDR3 sequence: CASSLGLHEETQYF. The CDR3 nucleotides are TGTGCCAGCAGCTTAGGACTGCACGAAGAGACCCAGTACTTC.